The 11 T cell receptor beta chains reported below all come from one sample, sequenced in a study of T-cell memory formation after mild COVID-19. Using its own MiXCR run on the 5' RACE reads, TCRdb lists one record per CDR3 protein. The data hold 550,000 to 700,000 distinct CDR3 sequences, with about 18% observed a single time. Material: PBMCs or a T cell subset sorted from them (not recorded which). The receptors derive from an adult woman who had mild COVID-19 (a few samples of this study predate the infection). Cell type and time point are not known.

The table lists this clonotype with a few counts. The gene calls are TRBV15 and TRBJ2-7; tentatively, D is TRBD1 (5 bases). The CDR3 is 14 amino acids. Per the germline V gene, CDR1 is LNHNV and CDR2 is YYDKDF (reference sequence). Trimming shortened V by 1 base and J by 6 bases, and 13 bases separated the two germline ends. The CDR3 coding sequence is TGTGCCACCAGCAGAGGGATAGGGGTGAGCGAGCAGTACTTC. Translating gives CATSRGIGVSEQYF.

CDR3 residues: CASNSRAGELFF. The DNA of the CDR3 is TGTGCCAGTAATTCGCGGGCCGGGGAGCTGTTTTTT. The V gene is TRBV19, the J gene TRBJ2-2; D may be TRBD2 (5 bases). This CDR3 is 12 amino acids long. The V end lost 7 bases, the J end lost 6 bases, and 9 bases lay between the germline ends. Looked up from germline, CDR1 is LNHDA and CDR2 is SQIVND (reference sequence).

This clonotype came up many times. The chain carries TRBV2 and TRBJ2-3; tentative D call: TRBD1 (6 bases). Germline V CDR1 and CDR2: SNHLY, FYNNEI. Trimming cost V 2 bases and J 3 bases, with 12 bases left between them. The CDR3 extends over 15 amino acids. CDR3 region: CASSEPGRGTDTQYF. DNA of the CDR3: TGTGCCAGCAGTGAACCGGGAAGGGGGACAGATACGCAGTATTTT.

This clonotype was observed many times. J is TRBJ2-7 and V is TRBV7-9; 9 nucleotides line up with TRBD2. Germline-derived CDR1 and CDR2 are SEHNR and FQNEAQ (reference sequence). V lost 5 bases to trimming and J lost 3 bases; unmatched junction nucleotides: 11. CDR3 length: 16 amino acids. The CDR3 DNA reads as TGTGCCAGCAGCACTGCCAGCGGGAGGCGAATCTACGAGCAGTACTTC. Amino acid sequence: CASSTASGRRIYEQYF.

The table lists this clonotype with a few counts. V usage is TRBV11-2 and J usage is TRBJ1-1; D is undetermined. The CDR3 consists of 15 residues. The germline V gene encodes CDR1 SGHAT and CDR2 FQNNGV. V gave up 6 bases and J gave up 3 bases, with 17 bases separating them. CDR3 sequence: CASSHGSGQHTEAFF. The CDR3, as DNA: TGTGCCAGCAGTCACGGGAGTGGGCAGCACACTGAAGCTTTCTTT.

In its sample, this clonotype was seen once. The gene calls are TRBV20-1 and TRBJ2-1, with TRBD2 matching 9 bases. J gave up 0 bases and V 1 base, and 1 base lay outside the gene matches. CDR1 is DFQATT and CDR2 is SNEGSKA in the germline V gene (reference sequence). The CDR3 extends over 15 amino acids. The CDR3 sequence: CSARGLADSYNEQFF. The CDR3 coding sequence is TGCAGTGCTAGAGGACTAGCGGACTCCTACAATGAGCAGTTCTTC.

The genes are TRBV24-1 and TRBJ2-7, with D perhaps TRBD1 (5 bases). This CDR3 region has 12 residues. Germline V gene sequence: CDR1 KGHDR, CDR2 SFDVKD. Trimming stripped 5 bases from V and 2 bases from J, with 6 bases between. The CDR3 is CATSGTTYEQYF. CDR3 DNA sequence: TGTGCCACCAGTGGGACAACCTACGAGCAGTACTTC.

A few counts support this clonotype. The rearrangement links TRBV5-1 to TRBJ2-1; 8 bases are a match to TRBD2. Germline values: CDR1 SGHRS, CDR2 YFSETQ. The CDR3 has 16 amino acids. The junction had 9 bases not matched to a gene; V was cut back by 3 bases and J by 4 bases. The CDR3 region has the DNA TGCGCCAGCAGCTCATGGGGGACTAGTCCATACAATGAGCAGTTCTTC. Translated: CASSSWGTSPYNEQFF.

The sample holds a few counts of this clonotype. This sequence joins TRBV7-2 and TRBJ2-3; 8 bases align to TRBD2. The germline CDR1 and CDR2 sequences are SGHTA and FQGNSA. V gave up 5 bases and J gave up 4 bases; unmatched junction bases: 5. The CDR3 is 14 amino acids. CDR3 sequence (DNA): TGTGCCAGCAGCACAGAGGGACTAGCAGATACGCAGTATTTT. It codes for CASSTEGLADTQYF. The full variable domain, in which reference TRBV7-2 and TRBJ2-3 provide the parts outside the CDR3, is GAGVSQSPSNKVTEKGKDVELRCDPISGHTALYWYRQSLGQGLEFLIYFQGNSAPDKSGLPSDRFSAERTGGSVSTLTIQRTQQEDSAVYLCASSTEGLADTQYFGPGTRLTVL.

This clonotype was found a few times. The chain combines TRBV5-8 with TRBJ2-6, with no clear D. The CDR3 spans 14 residues. Trimming pared 4 bases from V and 0 bases from J, leaving 5 bases between. CDR1 is SGHTS, CDR2 YDEGEE, per germline. In DNA, the CDR3 is TGTGCCAGCAGCACGACCTCTGGGGCCAACGTCCTGACTTTC. It codes for CASSTTSGANVLTF.

The chain has TRBV4-2 and TRBJ1-1; TRBD1 aligns across 7 bases. CDR1 and CDR2 (germline): LGHNA, YNFKEQ. V lost 5 bases to trimming and J lost 0 bases; unmatched junction nucleotides: 9. The CDR3 totals 16 residues. The chain's CDR3 is CASSYQPTGMNTEAFF. The CDR3 DNA follows: TGTGCCAGCAGCTATCAACCGACAGGGATGAACACTGAAGCTTTCTTT.